This T cell receptor beta chain was recorded in a study of T-cell reconstitution after alpha-beta-depleted transplantation in children. TCRbeta library preparation incorporated unique molecular identifiers. TCRdb reanalysed the PCR reads using MiXCR and keeps one entry per CDR3 protein. The profile shows hundreds of thousands of distinct CDR3 sequences, 13% of them singletons. Losses at the gene ends were 5 bases for V and 4 bases for J; bases not matched to a gene: 20. Germline CDR1 SGHVS, CDR2 FQNEAQ. The CDR3 totals 19 residues. This TCR was recovered from a girl aged 2-10 years with congenital amegakaryocytic thrombocytopenia, due to receive a stem cell transplant. The sequencing here drew on PBMCs, taken before TCRalphabeta/CD19-depleted stem cell transplant. The V gene is TRBV7-8, the J gene TRBJ2-1, with 7 bases aligning to TRBD1. The CDR3 DNA reads TGTGCCAGCAGCCCGAAAAGGGAGCCGGGACAGCTCTTGTACAATGAGCAGTTCTTC. It specifies CASSPKREPGQLLYNEQFF.